Listed below are T cell receptor beta chains from one sample, sequenced in a study of cytomegalovirus exposure and HLA in healthy donors. Sequencing used immunoSEQ multiplex PCR; TCRdb keeps in-frame clones, though not all of them. This table holds more than 130,000 clones, 60% to 80% found once. The sample consisted of PBMCs. The receptors here all came from a woman in her 50s in good health and CMV-seronegative. Both conserved end residues are part of each CDR3.

j_call,v_call,cdr3_aa
TRBJ2-1,TRBV11-2,CASSLDAGLAGGYNEQFF
TRBJ2-5,TRBV6-5,CASSSGGAGGETQYF
TRBJ1-1,TRBV29-1,CSIGGADRDYTEAFF
TRBJ2-7,TRBV6-5,CASTGTGGNEQYF
TRBJ2-5,TRBV11-2,CASSQDITGARTQYF
TRBJ2-1,TRBV27,CASRRGPPRNEQFF
TRBJ2-7,TRBV11-2,CASSTLRGSTYEQYF
TRBJ2-7,TRBV4-3,CASSRADNPLYEQYF
TRBJ2-7,TRBV6-1,CASSEGGRRTEQYF
TRBJ2-7,TRBV11-2,CASSLHGTSGKSYEQYF
TRBJ1-4,TRBV9,CASSVTQGRISETNEKLFF
TRBJ2-1,TRBV11-2,CASSVLAGAGDEQFF
TRBJ2-2,TRBV28,CASSWRQGRLAGNTGELFF
TRBJ2-7,TRBV9,CASSPLGDSTYEQYF
TRBJ1-1,TRBV10-3,CATEDRRNTEAFF
TRBJ1-1,TRBV11-2,CASSQIATEAFF
TRBJ1-6,TRBV6-5,CASSYGTGTLDSPLHF
TRBJ2-3,TRBV28,CASRGDYPTGTDTQYF
TRBJ2-5,TRBV29-1,CSVDPGTDAWGTQYF
TRBJ1-1,TRBV6-5,CASSYSSGATEAFF
TRBJ2-1,TRBV7-9,CASSPRDRWEQFF
TRBJ2-1,TRBV29-1,CSVSGGNYNEQFF
TRBJ2-7,TRBV7-2,CASSPGAGGIIEQYF
TRBJ1-5,TRBV6-1,CASTGYNQPQHF
TRBJ2-2,TRBV18,CASSLLLENTGELFF
TRBJ2-6,TRBV4-2,CASSQDAGAGANVLTF
TRBJ2-7,TRBV29-1,CSVEAGGLREQYF
TRBJ1-3,TRBV5-6,CASSPTRTGTGNTIYF
-,TRBV27,CASSHNRGTYEQYF
TRBJ1-1,TRBV5-6,CASSSYRGMGILNTEAFF
TRBJ2-3,TRBV7-2,CASRSGGADTQYF
TRBJ2-3,TRBV18,CASSPQSLRTDTQYF
TRBJ2-3,TRBV7-9,CASSHIAGARRDTQYF
TRBJ1-2,TRBV18,CASSPAGTDYGYTF
TRBJ2-1,TRBV11-3,CASSEGLSDSGEQFF
TRBJ2-7,TRBV9,CASSAGGTSPQYF
TRBJ2-2,TRBV5-4,CASSLWGQGRAGELFF
TRBJ2-7,TRBV7-7,CASSVGQDTYEQYF
TRBJ1-1,TRBV5-5,CASSLAGDTEAFF
TRBJ2-7,TRBV5-1,CASSANGYEQYF
TRBJ2-2,TRBV7-6,CASSSGQGRNTGELFF
TRBJ1-2,TRBV6-5,CASSLVGEGYGYTF